The present T cell receptor (beta chain) was sequenced within a study of CD8 T cells in ankylosing spondylitis. Overall study findings and caveats: Roughly 8 highly homologous variants formed a TCR beta motif that appeared characteristic of ankylosing spondylitis blood. There were earlier reports of some motif variants in reactive arthritis synovial fluid and blood. Disease-linked clones reportedly showed significant enrichment in matched ankylosing spondylitis synovial fluid.

This clonotype has a handful of counts. Antigen: not known. TCRdb passed the 5' RACE reads through MiXCR, listing each CDR3 protein once. The sample holds 200,000 to 250,000 distinct CDR3 sequences, approximately 20% seen once. Sequencing was performed on blood, either unsorted or a sorted T cell fraction (not recorded which). The TCR comes from a male donor with ankylosing spondylitis.

The CDR3 DNA reads as TGTGCCAGCAGCCTCATCCCGACTGACACTGAAGCTTTCTTT. It specifies CASSLIPTDTEAFF. V and J are TRBV7-9 and TRBJ1-1; D unclear. The length of the CDR3 is 14 residues. Looked up from germline, CDR1 is SEHNR and CDR2 is FQNEAQ (reference sequence). V dropped 5 bases and J dropped 3 bases, with 13 bases sitting between them.